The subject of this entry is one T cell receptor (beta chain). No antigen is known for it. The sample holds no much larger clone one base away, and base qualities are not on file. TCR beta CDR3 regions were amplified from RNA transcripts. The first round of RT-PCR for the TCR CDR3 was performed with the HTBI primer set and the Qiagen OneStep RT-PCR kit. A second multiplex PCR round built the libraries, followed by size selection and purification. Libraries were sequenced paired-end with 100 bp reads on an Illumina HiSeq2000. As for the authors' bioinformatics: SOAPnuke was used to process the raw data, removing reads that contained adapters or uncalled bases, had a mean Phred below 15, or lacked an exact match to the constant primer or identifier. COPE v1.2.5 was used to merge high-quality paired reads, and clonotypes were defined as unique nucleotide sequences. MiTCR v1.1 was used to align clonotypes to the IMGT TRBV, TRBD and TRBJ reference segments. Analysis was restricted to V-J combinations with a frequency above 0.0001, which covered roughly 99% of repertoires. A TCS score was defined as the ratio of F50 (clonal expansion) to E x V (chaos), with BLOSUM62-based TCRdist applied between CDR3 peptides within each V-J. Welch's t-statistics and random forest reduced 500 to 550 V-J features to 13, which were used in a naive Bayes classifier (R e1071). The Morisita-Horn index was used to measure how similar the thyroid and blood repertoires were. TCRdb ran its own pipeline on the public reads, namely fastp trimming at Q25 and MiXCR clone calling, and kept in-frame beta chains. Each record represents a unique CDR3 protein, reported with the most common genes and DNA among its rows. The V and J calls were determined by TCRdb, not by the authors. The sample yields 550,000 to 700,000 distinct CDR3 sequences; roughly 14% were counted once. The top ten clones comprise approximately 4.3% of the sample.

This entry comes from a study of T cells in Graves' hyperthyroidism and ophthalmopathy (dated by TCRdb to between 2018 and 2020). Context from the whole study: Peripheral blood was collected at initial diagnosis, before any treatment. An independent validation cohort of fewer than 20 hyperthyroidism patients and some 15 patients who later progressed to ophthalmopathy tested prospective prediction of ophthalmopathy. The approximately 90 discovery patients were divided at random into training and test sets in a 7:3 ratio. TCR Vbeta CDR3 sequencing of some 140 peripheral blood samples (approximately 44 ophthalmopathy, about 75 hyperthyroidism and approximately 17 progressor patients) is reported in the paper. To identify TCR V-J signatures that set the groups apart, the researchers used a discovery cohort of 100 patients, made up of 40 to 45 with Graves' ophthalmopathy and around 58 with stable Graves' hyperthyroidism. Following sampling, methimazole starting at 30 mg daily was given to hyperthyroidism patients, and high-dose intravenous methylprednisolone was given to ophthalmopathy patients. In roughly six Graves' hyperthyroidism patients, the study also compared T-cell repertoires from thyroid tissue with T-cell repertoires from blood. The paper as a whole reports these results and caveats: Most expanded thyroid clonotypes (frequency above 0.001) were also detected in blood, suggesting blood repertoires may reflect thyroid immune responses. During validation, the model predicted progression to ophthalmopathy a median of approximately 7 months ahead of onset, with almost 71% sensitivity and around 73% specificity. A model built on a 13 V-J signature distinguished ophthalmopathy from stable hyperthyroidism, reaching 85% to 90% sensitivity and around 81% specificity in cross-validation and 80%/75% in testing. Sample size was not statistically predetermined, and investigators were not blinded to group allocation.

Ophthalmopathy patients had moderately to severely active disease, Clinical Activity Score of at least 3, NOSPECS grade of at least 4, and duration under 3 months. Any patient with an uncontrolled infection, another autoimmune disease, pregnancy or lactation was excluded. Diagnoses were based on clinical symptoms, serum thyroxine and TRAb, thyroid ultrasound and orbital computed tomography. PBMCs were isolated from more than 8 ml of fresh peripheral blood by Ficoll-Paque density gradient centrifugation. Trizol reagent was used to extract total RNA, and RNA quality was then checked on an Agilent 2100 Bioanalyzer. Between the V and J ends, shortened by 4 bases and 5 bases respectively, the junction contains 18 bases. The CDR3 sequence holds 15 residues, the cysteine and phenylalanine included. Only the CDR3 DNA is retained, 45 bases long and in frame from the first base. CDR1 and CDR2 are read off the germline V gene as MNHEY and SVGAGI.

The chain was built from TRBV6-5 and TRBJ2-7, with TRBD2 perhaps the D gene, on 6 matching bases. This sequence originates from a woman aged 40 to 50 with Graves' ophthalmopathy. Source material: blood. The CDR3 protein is CASSSAAGPSDEQYF. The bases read TGTGCCAGCAGTTCCGCGGCGGGACCCTCTGACGAGCAGTACTTC.